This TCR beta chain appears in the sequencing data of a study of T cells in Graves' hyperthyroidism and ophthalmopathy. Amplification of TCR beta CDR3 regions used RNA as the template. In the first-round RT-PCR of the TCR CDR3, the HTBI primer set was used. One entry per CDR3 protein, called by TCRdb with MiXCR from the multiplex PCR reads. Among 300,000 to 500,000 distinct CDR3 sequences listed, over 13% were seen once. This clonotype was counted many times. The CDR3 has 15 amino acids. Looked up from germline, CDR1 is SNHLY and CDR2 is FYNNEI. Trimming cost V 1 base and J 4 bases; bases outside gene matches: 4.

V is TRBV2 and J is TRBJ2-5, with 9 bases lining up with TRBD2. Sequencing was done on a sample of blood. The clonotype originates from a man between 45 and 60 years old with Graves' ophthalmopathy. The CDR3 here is CASSEGGRALETQYF. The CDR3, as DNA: TGTGCCAGCAGTGAAGGCGGGAGGGCTCTAGAGACCCAGTACTTC.